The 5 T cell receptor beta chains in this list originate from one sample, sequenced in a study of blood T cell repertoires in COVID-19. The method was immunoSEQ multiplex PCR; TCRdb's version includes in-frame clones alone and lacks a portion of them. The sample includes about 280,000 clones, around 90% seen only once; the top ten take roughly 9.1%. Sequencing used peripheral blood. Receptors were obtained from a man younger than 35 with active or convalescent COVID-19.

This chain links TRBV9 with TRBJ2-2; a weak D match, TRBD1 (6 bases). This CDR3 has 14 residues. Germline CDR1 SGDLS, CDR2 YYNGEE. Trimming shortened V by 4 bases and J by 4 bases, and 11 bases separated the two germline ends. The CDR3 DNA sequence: TGTGCCAGCAGCCGCGTAGGGGGCACCGGGGAGCTGTTTTTT. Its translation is CASSRVGGTGELFF.

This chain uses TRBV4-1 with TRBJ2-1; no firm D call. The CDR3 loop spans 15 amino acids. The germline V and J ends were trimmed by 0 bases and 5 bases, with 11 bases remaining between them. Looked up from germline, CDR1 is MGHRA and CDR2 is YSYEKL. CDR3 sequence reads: CASSQDTALHNEQFF. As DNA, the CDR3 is TGCGCCAGCAGCCAAGATACAGCCTTACACAATGAGCAGTTCTTC.

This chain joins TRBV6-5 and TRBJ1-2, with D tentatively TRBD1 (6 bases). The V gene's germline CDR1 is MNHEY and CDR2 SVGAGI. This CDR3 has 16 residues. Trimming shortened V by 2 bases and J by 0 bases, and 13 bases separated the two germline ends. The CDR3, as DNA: TGTGCCAGCAGTTACGCGGCAGGACAGACTAACTATGGCTACACCTTC. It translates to CASSYAAGQTNYGYTF.

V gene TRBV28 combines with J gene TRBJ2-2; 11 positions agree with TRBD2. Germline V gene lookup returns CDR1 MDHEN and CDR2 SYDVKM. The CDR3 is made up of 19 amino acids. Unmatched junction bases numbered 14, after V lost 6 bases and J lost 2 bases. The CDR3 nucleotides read TGTGCCAGCAGAGCTCCGCCGGGACTAGCGGCGACCAACACCGGGGAGCTGTTTTTT. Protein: CASRAPPGLAATNTGELFF.

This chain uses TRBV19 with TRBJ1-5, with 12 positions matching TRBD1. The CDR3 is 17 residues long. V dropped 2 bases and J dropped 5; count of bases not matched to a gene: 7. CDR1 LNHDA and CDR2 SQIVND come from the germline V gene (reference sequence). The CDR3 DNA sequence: TGTGCCAGTAGTATACTTCGGGACAGGGGGCTTCATCAGCCCCAGCATTTT. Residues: CASSILRDRGLHQPQHF.